The clone carrying this T cell receptor beta chain was counted many times. CDR3 size: 14 residues. V was trimmed by 6 bases and J by 1 base, leaving 12 bases between them. Germline assignment: CDR1 MNHEY and CDR2 SVGEGT. The data derive from a study of early T cells in non-severe SARS-CoV-2 infection. Study summary: The authors sequenced bulk RNA from unsorted whole blood, leaving chains unpaired.

TCRdb itself ran the 5' RACE reads through MiXCR, one entry per CDR3 protein. The sample lists tens of thousands of distinct CDR3 sequences; around 15% were seen once. The sample was whole blood. The chain uses TRBV6-2 or TRBV6-3 and TRBJ1-1; D remains unclear. This TCR derives from an adult who was a healthcare worker with PCR-confirmed SARS-CoV-2 infection or an uninfected control (not recorded which). The CDR3 sequence: CASRTYPSNTEAFF. The CDR3 nucleotides are TGTGCCAGCAGAACTTATCCGTCGAACACTGAAGCTTTCTTT.